This is a list of T cell receptor beta chains from one sample in a study of shared clonotypes between healthy human individuals. The method was immunoSEQ multiplex PCR; TCRdb's version includes in-frame clones alone and lacks a portion of them. The sample has some 2.4 million clones, approximately 94% seen once. Sequenced material: naive CD4+ T cells from PBMCs. The source is a young man in good health. Some clones in this sample may be carry-over from other donors' samples. CDR3s include the opening cysteine and the closing phenylalanine or tryptophan. A D gene is named only where the DNA matches it firmly. A clone size is listed for some rows: how often the clone was seen (once, few, many), or a class if it is expanded.

v_gene	d_gene	j_gene	abundance	CDR3nt	CDR3aa
TRBV11-3	-	TRBJ2-1	-	TGTGCCAGCAGCTTAGGCCGGGGGTCCTACAATGAGCAGTTCTTC	CASSLGRGSYNEQFF
TRBV2	TRBD1	TRBJ2-7	-	TGTGCCAGCAGTGCAGGACAGGCCTACGAGCAGTACTTC	CASSAGQAYEQYF
TRBV25-1	TRBD1	TRBJ2-5	-	TGTGCCAGCAGTGATGGGACAGGGGGAACCCAGTACTTC	CASSDGTGGTQYF
TRBV7-3	TRBD2	TRBJ2-3	-	TGTGCCAGCAGCTTATACGGGAGGCAAGATACGCAGTATTTT	CASSLYGRQDTQYF
TRBV5-4	-	TRBJ1-2	few	TGTGCCAGCAGCCAGGACAGATTCTATGGCTACACCTTC	CASSQDRFYGYTF
TRBV7-2	TRBD1	TRBJ2-7	-	TGTGCCAGCAGCTTCAGGGGGTACTACGAGCAGTACTTC	CASSFRGYYEQYF
TRBV7-2	TRBD1	TRBJ2-7	-	TGTGCCAGCAGCTCCAGACAGGGGTTTTCCTACGAGCAGTACTTC	CASSSRQGFSYEQYF
TRBV5-4	-	TRBJ2-7	-	TGTGCCAGCAGTTTCAGGTCTGGGGGTTACTACGAGCAGTACTTC	CASSFRSGGYYEQYF
TRBV28	TRBD1	TRBJ2-3	-	TGTGCCACGTGTTCGGGACAGACTCCCACAGATACGCAGTATTTT	CATCSGQTPTDTQYF
TRBV11-2	TRBD2	TRBJ2-3	-	TGTGCCAGCAGCTTAGGGGGACTAGCAGATACGCAGTATTTT	CASSLGGLADTQYF
TRBV29-1	-	TRBJ2-7	-	TGCAGCGTTGAAGAACATAGGGGGACGGGTTACGAGCAGTACTTC	CSVEEHRGTGYEQYF
TRBV6-1	-	TRBJ1-4	-	TGTGCCAGCAGTGAAGCCGCGGGGGGCGCGGTTCGGACTAATGAAAAACTGTTTTTT	CASSEAAGGAVRTNEKLFF
TRBV5-1	TRBD2	TRBJ2-2	-	TGCGCCAGCAGCCCTAGCGGGAGAACCGGGGAGCTGTTTTTT	CASSPSGRTGELFF
TRBV7-3	-	TRBJ1-2	-	TGTGCCAGCAGCTTAGCGGGCAGTAGCGGCTACACCTTC	CASSLAGSSGYTF
TRBV15	-	TRBJ1-1	few	TGTGCCACCAGCAGAGGGGTCCGACTAAGGACAAACACTGAAGCTTTCTTT	CATSRGVRLRTNTEAFF
TRBV5-6	TRBD2	TRBJ2-1	-	TGTGCCAGCAGCTTGATTGTAGCGGGAGGGTACAATGAGCAGTTCTTC	CASSLIVAGGYNEQFF
TRBV28	-	TRBJ1-4	-	TGTGCCAGCAGCCGAGGGGGTAGTAATGAAAAACTGTTTTTT	CASSRGGSNEKLFF
TRBV27	-	TRBJ2-7	-	TGTGCCAGCAGTTCCCACAGGGTACCCTACGAGCAGTACTTC	CASSSHRVPYEQYF
TRBV12-5	TRBD2	TRBJ2-1	-	TGTGCTAGTGGTTTGGTAGGAGCGGGGTCCGTTGATGAGCAGTTCTTC	CASGLVGAGSVDEQFF
TRBV10-3	TRBD1	TRBJ1-5	-	TGTGCCATCAGCGCCAGGGGGACTGGCAATCAGCCCCAGCATTTT	CAISARGTGNQPQHF
TRBV30	-	TRBJ1-5	once	TGTGCCTGGAGTGTACAGCTCAATCAGCCCCAGCATTTT	CAWSVQLNQPQHF
TRBV18	TRBD1	TRBJ1-2	-	TGTGCCAGCTCACTAGGGACAGGTCTCTATGGCTACACCTTC	CASSLGTGLYGYTF
TRBV28	TRBD1	TRBJ1-4	-	TGTGCCAGCGGGGGACAGGGGGACGCAACTAATGAAAAACTGTTTTTT	CASGGQGDATNEKLFF
TRBV19	TRBD2	TRBJ2-3	-	TGTGCCAGTAACGGACTAGCGGGAGAGGGGACAGATACGCAGTATTTT	CASNGLAGEGTDTQYF
TRBV10-2	-	TRBJ1-2	-	TGCGCCAGCAGTGAGGTTAACTTCTATGGCTACACCTTC	CASSEVNFYGYTF
TRBV5-1	TRBD1	TRBJ2-7	-	TGCGCCAGCAGCTTGGGGGACAGGTTCACCTACGAGCAGTACTTC	CASSLGDRFTYEQYF
TRBV5-4	TRBD2	TRBJ2-1	-	TGTGCCAGCAGGACTGCGGGAGGAAGGCTCAATGAGCAGTTCTTC	CASRTAGGRLNEQFF
TRBV25-1	-	TRBJ1-2	once	TGTGCCAGCAGCGCGGGTAACTATGGCTACACCTTC	CASSAGNYGYTF
TRBV11-2	-	TRBJ1-5	-	TGTGCCAGCAGCTTAGGGCCCCGGTATAGCAATCAGCCCCAGCATTTT	CASSLGPRYSNQPQHF
TRBV5-1	-	TRBJ2-2	-	TGCGCCAGCAGCTTGGACATTGCCGGGGAGCTGTTTTTT	CASSLDIAGELFF
TRBV6-5	-	TRBJ2-1	-	TGTGCCAGCAGTTACTCGAGCGGAAGCTCCTACAATGAGCAGTTCTTC	CASSYSSGSSYNEQFF
TRBV9	TRBD2	TRBJ2-2	-	TGTGCCAGCAGCGTGACCACTAGCGGGGACACCGGGGAGCTGTTTTTT	CASSVTTSGDTGELFF
TRBV2	-	TRBJ1-4	-	TGTGCCAGCAGTGACAGACCCAATGAAAAACTGTTTTTT	CASSDRPNEKLFF
TRBV7-9	-	TRBJ1-1	few	TGTGCCAGCAGCTTAGCAGGGACGAACACTGAAGCTTTCTTT	CASSLAGTNTEAFF
TRBV7-2	-	TRBJ2-2	-	TGTGCCAGCAGCTTAACGGGGACCTCGGGGGAGCTGTTTTTT	CASSLTGTSGELFF
TRBV28	-	TRBJ1-4	once	TGTGCCAGCAGCCGTAATGAAAAACTGTTTTTT	CASSRNEKLFF
TRBV7-2	TRBD1	TRBJ2-2	-	TGTGCCAGCAGCTTGGATCAGGGGGCGGACACCGGGGAGCTGTTTTTT	CASSLDQGADTGELFF
TRBV7-9	-	TRBJ2-7	-	TGTGCCAGCAGCTTAGCGACTGCCTACGAGCAGTACTTC	CASSLATAYEQYF
TRBV28	TRBD1	TRBJ2-7	-	TGTGCCAGCAGTTCACGGGACAGCCATACCTACGAGCAGTACTTC	CASSSRDSHTYEQYF
TRBV7-3	TRBD2	TRBJ2-1	-	TGTGCCAGCAGCTTTACCGCTAGCGGGTACAATGAGCAGTTCTTC	CASSFTASGYNEQFF
TRBV2	TRBD1	TRBJ2-2	-	TGTGCCAGCAGTCGGGACAGCGCCAACACCGGGGAGCTGTTTTTT	CASSRDSANTGELFF
TRBV5-1	TRBD1	TRBJ2-1	-	TGCGCCAGCAGCTCCGACAGGGGGACTGGCAATGAGCAGTTCTTC	CASSSDRGTGNEQFF
TRBV28	TRBD1	TRBJ2-1	-	TGTGCCAGCCCGAGGGACCCAAGAACCGGGACAGGGGACTACAATGAGCAGTTCTTC	CASPRDPRTGTGDYNEQFF
TRBV6-5	-	TRBJ2-5	once	TGTGCCAGCAGACCGCCTGGGACAAAAAAAGAGACCCAGTACTTC	CASRPPGTKKETQYF
TRBV4-1	-	TRBJ1-1	-	TGCGCCAGCAGCCAAGAGGGTCGGGAGGGGATTCAGGACACTGAAGCTTTCTTT	CASSQEGREGIQDTEAFF
TRBV4-3	-	TRBJ2-5	once	TGCGCCAGCAGCCAAGATCGGTCCGGGTTTCAGCAAGAGACCCAGTACTTC	CASSQDRSGFQQETQYF
TRBV5-1	TRBD1	TRBJ2-2	-	TGCGCCAGCAGCGGCCCGGGACAGGGTTGGACCGGGGAGCTGTTTTTT	CASSGPGQGWTGELFF